Listed below are T cell receptor beta chains from one sample, sequenced in a study of cytomegalovirus exposure and HLA in healthy donors. Sequencing used immunoSEQ multiplex PCR; TCRdb keeps in-frame clones, though not all of them. Among 150,000 or so clones listed, about 85% were seen once. Sequenced: PBMCs. The receptors here all came from a man aged 25-45 years in good health and CMV-seropositive. Both conserved end residues are part of each CDR3. Each record gives: V gene, J gene, clone size, D gene, CDR3 DNA, CDR3 protein. D genes are given only for firm matches. Clone size is given for some rows only: seen once, a few or many times, or a class if the clone is expanded.

v_call: TRBV18
j_call: TRBJ1-5
clone_size: .
d_call: TRBD1
cdr3_nt: TGTGCCAGCTCACCAGGGACAGGGGGCAGCGGTCAGCCCCAGCATTTT
cdr3_aa: CASSPGTGGSGQPQHF

v_call: TRBV4-1
j_call: TRBJ2-7
clone_size: .
d_call: TRBD2
cdr3_nt: TGCGCCAGCAGCCAAGACGGGCCCGGGGGGGCCTCCTACGAGCAGTACTTC
cdr3_aa: CASSQDGPGGASYEQYF

v_call: TRBV10-1
j_call: TRBJ2-7
clone_size: few
d_call: TRBD1
cdr3_nt: TGCGCCAGCAGTGGGGTTCTCGGGACAGGCCGCGAGCAGTACTTC
cdr3_aa: CASSGVLGTGREQYF

v_call: TRBV11-2
j_call: TRBJ2-5
clone_size: .
d_call: .
cdr3_nt: TGTGCCAGCAGCCACTTGATCGATCGGGAGACCCAGTACTTC
cdr3_aa: CASSHLIDRETQYF

v_call: TRBV13
j_call: TRBJ2-7
clone_size: .
d_call: TRBD1
cdr3_nt: TGTGCCAGCAGCTTAAGGGGGTTCGACAGGGGTAACGAGCAGTACTTC
cdr3_aa: CASSLRGFDRGNEQYF

v_call: TRBV5-1
j_call: TRBJ2-1
clone_size: .
d_call: TRBD2
cdr3_nt: TGCGCCAGCAGCTTGGGGGGGACTAGCTACCCCTACAATGAGCAGTTCTTC
cdr3_aa: CASSLGGTSYPYNEQFF

v_call: TRBV6-6
j_call: TRBJ2-5
clone_size: once
d_call: .
cdr3_nt: TGTGCCAGCAGTCCGGGAGTTACCGGGGGAGAGACCCAGTACTTC
cdr3_aa: CASSPGVTGGETQYF

v_call: TRBV9
j_call: TRBJ2-2
clone_size: .
d_call: .
cdr3_nt: TGTGCCAGCAGCGTAGCTACGGGGGTCTACACCGGGGAGCTGTTTTTT
cdr3_aa: CASSVATGVYTGELFF

v_call: TRBV6-5
j_call: TRBJ2-1
clone_size: .
d_call: TRBD1
cdr3_nt: TGTGCCAGCAGTTCCCAACCGGGACAGGGAGGCAATGAGCAGTTCTTC
cdr3_aa: CASSSQPGQGGNEQFF

v_call: TRBV6-6
j_call: TRBJ1-1
clone_size: .
d_call: .
cdr3_nt: TGTGCCAGCAAGGCCCGCGGCAGCACGATGAACACTGAAGCTTTCTTT
cdr3_aa: CASKARGSTMNTEAFF

v_call: TRBV5-1
j_call: TRBJ1-1
clone_size: .
d_call: .
cdr3_nt: TGCGCCAGCAGCCCACGGGGCAGGGGCACTGAAGCTTTCTTT
cdr3_aa: CASSPRGRGTEAFF

v_call: TRBV4-3
j_call: TRBJ2-7
clone_size: .
d_call: .
cdr3_nt: TGCGCCAGCAGCCAAGATATGAGGACTCTATCCTACGAGCAGTACTTC
cdr3_aa: CASSQDMRTLSYEQYF

v_call: TRBV6-1
j_call: TRBJ2-5
clone_size: .
d_call: TRBD2
cdr3_nt: TGTGCCAGCGCCGATTTCAAGGGAGGGGCAGAGACCCAGTACTTC
cdr3_aa: CASADFKGGAETQYF

v_call: TRBV5-6
j_call: TRBJ1-2
clone_size: few
d_call: .
cdr3_nt: TGTGCCAGCAGCGTTAGTAGTAACTATGGCTACACCTTC
cdr3_aa: CASSVSSNYGYTF

v_call: TRBV2
j_call: TRBJ2-7
clone_size: .
d_call: .
cdr3_nt: TGTGCCAGCAGTGAAGCAAGCTTAAGCTCCTACGAGCAGTACTTC
cdr3_aa: CASSEASLSSYEQYF

v_call: TRBV6-5
j_call: TRBJ1-5
clone_size: .
d_call: .
cdr3_nt: TGTGCCAGCAGTCAGTTGGGGGGGGCTCGGCAGCCCCAGCATTTT
cdr3_aa: CASSQLGGARQPQHF

v_call: TRBV4-2
j_call: TRBJ2-1
clone_size: .
d_call: TRBD2
cdr3_nt: TGTGCCAGCAGCCAAGAAGGGCCTAGCGGGGGGGTATTGGGTGAGCAGTTCTTC
cdr3_aa: CASSQEGPSGGVLGEQFF

v_call: TRBV30
j_call: TRBJ1-6
clone_size: once
d_call: .
cdr3_nt: TGTGCCTGGAGTTCGCGGACACATAATTCACCCCTCCACTTT
cdr3_aa: CAWSSRTHNSPLHF

v_call: TRBV6-4
j_call: TRBJ1-4
clone_size: .
d_call: .
cdr3_nt: TGTGCCAGCAGTGGACAGAGAACTAATGAAAAACTGTTTTTT
cdr3_aa: CASSGQRTNEKLFF

v_call: TRBV15
j_call: TRBJ1-3
clone_size: .
d_call: TRBD1
cdr3_nt: TGTGCCACCAGCAGAGGGAAGGACAGGGTCGGGTCTGGAAACACCATATATTTT
cdr3_aa: CATSRGKDRVGSGNTIYF

v_call: TRBV25-1
j_call: TRBJ2-1
clone_size: .
d_call: TRBD2
cdr3_nt: TGTGCCAGCAAGACTAGCGGGGGGGAAAGTGCGTTCTTC
cdr3_aa: CASKTSGGESAFF

v_call: TRBV21-1
j_call: TRBJ1-2
clone_size: few
d_call: .
cdr3_nt: TGTGCCAGCAGCTCCAGGACACCTCGATATGGCTACACCTTC
cdr3_aa: CASSSRTPRYGYTF

v_call: TRBV6-1
j_call: TRBJ1-2
clone_size: .
d_call: TRBD1
cdr3_nt: TGTGCCAGTACGACAGGGTACTATGGCTACACCTTC
cdr3_aa: CASTTGYYGYTF

v_call: TRBV18
j_call: TRBJ2-7
clone_size: .
d_call: .
cdr3_nt: TGTGCCAGCTCACAAGGGGAAACCCAGCAGTACTTC
cdr3_aa: CASSQGETQQYF

v_call: TRBV6-1
j_call: TRBJ2-7
clone_size: few
d_call: .
cdr3_nt: TGTGCCAGCAGTCCCTTGGAGCGAGCCACCTACGAGCAGTACTTC
cdr3_aa: CASSPLERATYEQYF

v_call: TRBV11-2
j_call: TRBJ1-4
clone_size: .
d_call: TRBD1
cdr3_nt: TGTGCCAGCAGCTTATTCGGGACAGGGGGGTTGTTAGGTGAAAAACTGTTTTTT
cdr3_aa: CASSLFGTGGLLGEKLFF

v_call: TRBV5-6
j_call: TRBJ2-5
clone_size: .
d_call: .
cdr3_nt: TGTGCCAGCAGCCTTGGACATAAGCAAGAGACCCAGTACTTC
cdr3_aa: CASSLGHKQETQYF

v_call: TRBV5-1
j_call: TRBJ2-5
clone_size: .
d_call: TRBD2
cdr3_nt: TGCGCCAGCAGCCAAAGCGGGGGGGGTGAGACCCAGTACTTC
cdr3_aa: CASSQSGGGETQYF

v_call: TRBV7-2
j_call: TRBJ1-6
clone_size: .
d_call: .
cdr3_nt: TGTGCCAGCAGCTTAGTGAGAGGAAATAATTCACCCCTCCACTTT
cdr3_aa: CASSLVRGNNSPLHF

v_call: TRBV27
j_call: TRBJ2-1
clone_size: .
d_call: .
cdr3_nt: TGTGCCAGCTCTCGCCAGGGGATATATGAGCAGTTCTTC
cdr3_aa: CASSRQGIYEQFF

v_call: TRBV27
j_call: TRBJ1-5
clone_size: .
d_call: .
cdr3_nt: TGTGCCAGCAGTTTCCGGCCAGGGGGCAATCAGCCCCAGCATTTT
cdr3_aa: CASSFRPGGNQPQHF

v_call: TRBV4-3
j_call: TRBJ2-1
clone_size: .
d_call: .
cdr3_nt: TGCGCCAGCAGCCCTGGGGGGTGGAATGAGCAGTTCTTC
cdr3_aa: CASSPGGWNEQFF

v_call: TRBV27
j_call: TRBJ2-7
clone_size: .
d_call: TRBD1
cdr3_nt: TGTGCCAGCAGTCCCGGGACAGGCTACGGGGGCATCTACGAGCAGTACTTC
cdr3_aa: CASSPGTGYGGIYEQYF

v_call: TRBV7-2
j_call: TRBJ1-1
clone_size: .
d_call: .
cdr3_nt: TGTGCCAGCAGCTTAGCGCTCCGGGAAGCTTTCTTT
cdr3_aa: CASSLALREAFF

v_call: TRBV28
j_call: TRBJ2-1
clone_size: .
d_call: .
cdr3_nt: TGTGCCAGCAGGGCAACAGGGGGGGGGTCCTACAATGAGCAGTTCTTC
cdr3_aa: CASRATGGGSYNEQFF

v_call: TRBV6-5
j_call: TRBJ1-3
clone_size: .
d_call: .
cdr3_nt: TGTGCCAGTGGACAATTAGGAAACACCATATATTTT
cdr3_aa: CASGQLGNTIYF

v_call: TRBV4-1
j_call: TRBJ2-3
clone_size: .
d_call: .
cdr3_nt: TGCGCCAGCAGCCAAGATGAGCGTGACTTGGCTAGCACAGATACGCAGTATTTT
cdr3_aa: CASSQDERDLASTDTQYF

v_call: TRBV6-1
j_call: TRBJ2-1
clone_size: .
d_call: .
cdr3_nt: TGTGCCAGCGGGGGGTGGGCCGACAATGAGCAGTTCTTC
cdr3_aa: CASGGWADNEQFF

v_call: TRBV27
j_call: TRBJ2-7
clone_size: .
d_call: .
cdr3_nt: TGTGCCAGCAGTTTGGGGCAGGGCGAGCAGTACTTC
cdr3_aa: CASSLGQGEQYF

v_call: TRBV7-2
j_call: TRBJ2-6
clone_size: .
d_call: TRBD2
cdr3_nt: TGTGCCAGCAGCTTAAGGGCAACTAGCGGGGCCTCGGGGGCCAACGTCCTGACTTTC
cdr3_aa: CASSLRATSGASGANVLTF

v_call: TRBV5-3
j_call: TRBJ2-1
clone_size: .
d_call: .
cdr3_nt: TGTGCCAGAAGCTTGGGGCTAGCAATCTGGTATGAGCAGTTCTTC
cdr3_aa: CARSLGLAIWYEQFF